The source of this T cell receptor (beta chain) is a study of T cell clones after liver transplantation. This clone is large in the sample. Its specificity is not known. Trimming stripped 5 bases from V and 1 base from J, with 11 bases between. The CDR3 contains 14 residues. The germline V gene has CDR1 KGHSH and CDR2 LQKENI. TCRdb's copy holds only in-frame clones and misses some; the assay was immunoSEQ multiplex PCR. The sample shows 5,000 to 6,500 clones, about 30% of them seen only once. Sequencing of dividing CFSE-low cells from the MLR defined alloreactive TCRbeta sequences. Sequencing was performed on CD4+ T cells from cultured PBMCs. The chain joins TRBV18 to TRBJ1-1, with a possible D match to TRBD1 (5 bases). The TCR originated in a human patient who received a liver transplant. Some T cells may be provided by the graft donor. The CDR3 region is CASSVRVANTEAFF. Here the CDR3 DNA reads TGTGCCAGCTCAGTCAGGGTTGCGAACACTGAAGCTTTCTTT.